The clone carrying this T cell receptor (beta chain) has just a few counts. The antigen is unknown. The sample originates from a study of T cells after yellow fever vaccination. Study-wide findings and caveats: FACS-sorted repertoires could harbor abundant contaminating bulk-population clonotypes. Peaking on day 5 versus 15, the secondary response was faster but weaker.

TCR cDNA was made by 5'RACE template switching, adding a universal primer site and UMIs. TCRdb passed the 5' RACE reads through MiXCR, listing each CDR3 protein once. The sample yields tens of thousands of distinct CDR3 sequences, approximately 8% seen once. This TCR came from a man between 25 and 39 years old who received the YFV17D yellow fever vaccine. Sequenced here: CD8+ T cells sorted from PBMCs, sampled on the day of the yellow fever booster vaccination.

CDR3 nucleotide sequence: TGTGCCAGCATCTCGGGGGGTTCGCAGTATTTT. This sequence encodes CASISGGSQYF. The genes are TRBV12-3 or TRBV12-4 and TRBJ2-3; the match to TRBD2 covers 7 bases. V was clipped by 7 bases and J by 10 bases; unmatched bases: 5. This CDR3 has 11 amino acids.